Sequencing of this T cell receptor (beta chain) was carried out in a study of OX40 agonist ivuxolimab in advanced cancers. As for the study in general: Partial response was recorded in three patients: one hepatocellular carcinoma and two cutaneous melanoma cases.

Between the trimmed V and J ends, which lost 1 base and 9 bases, there was a span of 16 bases. From germline, CDR1 is LNHDA and CDR2 SQIVND (reference sequence). This CDR3 is built from 15 residues. The protocol was immunoSEQ multiplex PCR, while the TCRdb copy is restricted to in-frame clones and leaves out a portion. The sample contains some 45,000 clones, approximately 79% of which appear only once. Autoimmune disease history or systemic immunosuppression disqualified patients. Collection of blood occurred at baseline, at cycle 4 day 1, and at cycle 7 day 1. V and J are TRBV19 and TRBJ2-1, with D possibly called TRBD1 or TRBD2 (5 bases each). This sequence originates from an adult with an advanced solid tumor such as melanoma, head and neck, liver or kidney cancer. This material consisted of CD4+ or CD8+ T cells sorted from blood, taken in a trial of the OX40 agonist ivuxolimab. The CDR3 protein is CASSIAPGGQGEQFF. CDR3 DNA: TGTGCCAGTAGTATAGCCCCCGGCGGGCAGGGTGAGCAGTTCTTC.